The next 24 T cell receptor beta chains were all read from a single sample in a study of shared clonotypes between healthy human individuals. Method: immunoSEQ multiplex PCR; TCRdb's copy keeps in-frame clones and lacks some. Altogether about 2.1 million clones are present, just under 95% being singletons, with the ten largest covering about 1.7%. CD8 cells classed as naive were CD45RO-negative and positively selected for CCR7, excluding terminally differentiated effector memory CD45RA+ cells. Source material: naive CD8+ T cells from PBMCs. The source is a man between 18 and 29 years old in good health. Some clones in this sample may be carry-over from other donors' samples.

The J gene is TRBJ2-7, the V gene TRBV4-1, with 7 nucleotides matching TRBD1. The CDR3 length is 14 residues. Germline V gene sequence: CDR1 MGHRA, CDR2 YSYEKL. With V trimmed by 1 base and J by 3 bases, 3 bases remained unmatched. The CDR3: CASSQVQGNYEQYF. The CDR3, as DNA: TGCGCCAGCAGCCAAGTACAGGGGAACTACGAGCAGTACTTC.

J is TRBJ2-5 and V is TRBV6-5, with TRBD1 matching 7 bases. The CDR3 is 15 residues long. Trimming took 5 bases from V and 1 from J; bases not matched to a gene: 7. CDR1 is MNHEY and CDR2 is SVGAGI in the germline V gene. The CDR3: CASSPRGSTQETQYF. The CDR3 nucleotides are TGTGCCAGCAGTCCCAGGGGGAGTACCCAAGAGACCCAGTACTTC.

The chain uses TRBV10-3 and TRBJ2-1, with unresolved D. The CDR3 extends over 17 amino acids. The V gene lost 3 bases and the J gene lost 6 bases, with 21 bases spanning the gap. CDR1 and CDR2 (germline): ENHRY, SYGVKD. CDR3 protein: CAISDITRVPFPNEQFF. The DNA for the CDR3 is TGTGCCATCAGTGACATAACCCGGGTGCCCTTCCCCAATGAGCAGTTCTTC.

This clone was recorded only once. This chain uses TRBV27 with TRBJ2-7; TRBD2 aligns across 11 bases. J gave up 7 bases and V 3 bases, and 8 bases lay outside the gene matches. From germline, CDR1 is MNHEY and CDR2 SMNVEV (reference sequence). The CDR3 covers 15 residues. The CDR3 here is CASSFLTSGTEEQYF. CDR3 sequence (DNA): TGTGCCAGCAGTTTCTTGACTAGCGGGACTGAAGAGCAGTACTTC.

Regarding this clone: Other DNA sequences within the sample encode an identical CDR3. The chain links TRBV30 to TRBJ1-2; the D gene is possibly TRBD1 (5 bases). The V gene lost 1 base and the J gene lost 2 bases, with 8 bases spanning the gap. CDR1 and CDR2 from the germline V gene are GTSNPN and SVGIG (reference sequence). The CDR3 is made up of 13 amino acids. As DNA, the CDR3 is TGTGCCTGGAGTGCGGGACGGAACTATGGCTACACCTTC. Protein product: CAWSAGRNYGYTF.

The rearrangement links TRBV5-1 to TRBJ2-1; 11 nucleotides line up with TRBD2. The V gene end was trimmed by 4 bases and the J gene end by 0 bases; junction bases not matched to a gene: 18. Germline values: CDR1 SGHRS, CDR2 YFSETQ. The length of the CDR3 is 21 residues. CDR3 sequence reads: CASSIRGSSGRRTSSYNEQFF. In DNA form, the CDR3 reads TGCGCCAGCAGCATCCGTGGGTCTAGCGGGAGGCGCACTAGCTCCTACAATGAGCAGTTCTTC.

Turning to this clone: Other DNA sequences within the sample encode an identical CDR3. The chain joins TRBV18 to TRBJ2-1, with D possibly TRBD2 on 5 matching bases. This CDR3 has 15 amino acids. V lost 3 bases and J lost 3, with 12 bases in between. Germline lookup yields CDR1 KGHSH and CDR2 LQKENI. The CDR3 here is CASSPRGGVYNEQFF. The CDR3 coding sequence is TGTGCCAGCTCACCCCGGGGTGGGGTCTACAATGAGCAGTTCTTC.

As to this clone: The same CDR3 can be traced to other DNA sequences in this sample. This chain connects TRBV4-3 to TRBJ2-3, with TRBD2 matching 10 bases. Germline loops: CDR1 LGHNA, CDR2 YSLEER. The CDR3 spans 17 residues. V lost 0 bases and J lost 6; bases outside the gene matches: 9. Here the CDR3 reads CASSQDRLAGEGDTQYF. The CDR3 DNA reads as TGCGCCAGCAGCCAAGATAGGCTAGCGGGAGAAGGGGATACGCAGTATTTT.

The chain combines TRBV27 with TRBJ2-3, with 8 bases lining up with TRBD2. CDR1 and CDR2 (germline): MNHEY, SMNVEV (reference sequence). With 4 bases clipped from V and 2 bases from J, the junction kept 5 bases outside the gene matches. The CDR3 extends over 15 amino acids. In DNA, the CDR3 is TGTGCCAGCAGTTCCAGACTAGCGTACACAGATACGCAGTATTTT. Protein sequence: CASSSRLAYTDTQYF.

The chain has TRBV14 and TRBJ2-7, with D possibly matching TRBD2 (6 bases). The CDR3 sequence is 14 residues long. Germline V CDR1 and CDR2: SGHDN, FVKESK. Trimming removed 4 bases from V and 2 bases from J, with 12 bases in between. In nucleotides, the CDR3 is TGTGCCAGCAGCCCGGTTAGCGGTACCTACGAGCAGTACTTC. This codes for CASSPVSGTYEQYF.

This chain joins TRBV5-6 and TRBJ1-5; D remains ambiguous. The CDR3 runs to 17 residues. Germline assignment: CDR1 SGHDT and CDR2 YYEEEE. Trimming took off 1 base at V and 0 bases at J, with 14 bases between the two ends. As DNA, the CDR3 is TGTGCCAGCAGCTTGTATAGTAGGACGGGTAGCAATCAGCCCCAGCATTTT. It codes for CASSLYSRTGSNQPQHF.

The chain has TRBV27 and TRBJ2-1, with D possibly matching TRBD1 (5 bases). The length of the CDR3 is 13 residues. Per germline, CDR1 MNHEY and CDR2 SMNVEV (reference sequence). V was clipped by 4 bases and J by 8 bases, with 12 bases between them. The CDR3 loop reads CASSSRDRDEQFF. Here the CDR3 DNA reads TGTGCCAGCAGTTCCAGGGATCGGGATGAGCAGTTCTTC.

The gene calls are TRBV9 and TRBJ2-1, with D perhaps matching TRBD2 (5 bases). Trimming cost V 4 bases and J 9 bases, with 14 bases left between them. The CDR3 contains 13 residues. Germline V gives CDR1 SGDLS, CDR2 YYNGEE. The CDR3 region is CASSRAGSGEQFF. The CDR3 DNA is TGTGCCAGCAGCAGGGCGGGCAGTGGTGAGCAGTTCTTC.

The V and J genes are TRBV28 and TRBJ2-3; no clear D gene. This CDR3 has 13 residues. V lost 2 bases, J lost 3 bases, and 6 bases lay in between. Germline assignment: CDR1 MDHEN and CDR2 SYDVKM. CDR3 loop: CASSLDTTDTQYF. CDR3 in DNA: TGTGCCAGCAGTTTAGACACGACAGATACGCAGTATTTT.

In nucleotides, the CDR3 is TGCGCCAGCAGCTTGGGGCTAGCGGGAGCCCGGAATGAGGCCGGGGAGCTGTTTTTT. Translating gives CASSLGLAGARNEAGELFF. V usage is TRBV5-1 and J usage is TRBJ2-2, with TRBD2 matching 10 bases. Germline V gene data show CDR1 as SGHRS and CDR2 as YFSETQ. The J segment lost 6 bases and the V segment lost 0 bases, leaving 14 bases of the junction unmatched. This CDR3 has 19 amino acids.

About this clone: The sample contains more than one DNA sequence encoding this CDR3. CDR3: CASSVRDANTEAFF. Written as DNA, the CDR3 is TGTGCCAGCAGCGTACGGGACGCGAACACTGAAGCTTTCTTT. J is TRBJ1-1 and V is TRBV9; a possible D gene is TRBD1 (5 bases). The CDR3 runs 14 residues. Germline loops: CDR1 SGDLS, CDR2 YYNGEE. Trimming left V 1 base short and J 1 base short, with 8 bases between.

This clone occurred once. This chain uses TRBV4-3 with TRBJ2-7; 7 bases fit TRBD1. The CDR3 contains 14 residues. V dropped 4 bases and J dropped 7; count of bases not matched to a gene: 10. Looked up from germline, CDR1 is LGHNA and CDR2 is YSLEER. CDR3 bases: TGCGCCAGCAGCCCAGGGACAGACCTCTGGGAGCAGTACTTC. It codes for CASSPGTDLWEQYF.

This chain uses TRBV2 with TRBJ1-1; 7 bases are shared with TRBD1. The V gene's germline CDR1 is SNHLY and CDR2 FYNNEI. V lost 7 bases to trimming and J lost 4 bases; unmatched junction nucleotides: 6. This CDR3 has 13 amino acids. In nucleotides, the CDR3 is TGTGCCAGCACTCCTGCAGGGGGCACTGAAGCTTTCTTT. Protein product: CASTPAGGTEAFF.

The gene calls are TRBV5-1 and TRBJ2-1; TRBD2 agrees at 14 bases. Germline lookup yields CDR1 SGHRS and CDR2 YFSETQ. The CDR3 is 15 amino acids. After removal of 1 base from V and 9 bases from J, the junction contained 3 bases not matched to a gene. The CDR3 region is CASSLMGLAGVEQFF. CDR3 sequence (DNA): TGCGCCAGCAGCTTGATGGGACTAGCGGGAGTTGAGCAGTTCTTC. The whole variable domain, remainder taken from reference TRBV5-1 and TRBJ2-1, is KAGVTQTPRYLIKTRGQQVTLSCSPISGHRSVSWYQQTPGQGLQFLFEYFSETQRNKGNFPGRFSGRQFSNSRSEMNVSTLELGDSALYLCASSLMGLAGVEQFFGPGTRLTVL.

Turning to this clone: The same CDR3 also results from other DNA sequences found in this sample. The chain links TRBV28 to TRBJ2-7; the match to TRBD1 covers 8 bases. CDR1 and CDR2 (germline): MDHEN, SYDVKM. V was clipped by 6 bases and J by 0 bases; unmatched bases: 4. There are 14 residues in the CDR3. CDR3: CASSRTGTSYEQYF. The CDR3 region has the DNA TGTGCCAGCAGCCGGACAGGGACCTCCTACGAGCAGTACTTC.

This chain connects TRBV28 to TRBJ2-7; 7 nucleotides match TRBD2. The CDR3 spans 15 residues. The germline V gene encodes CDR1 MDHEN and CDR2 SYDVKM. V was pared by 5 bases and J by 7 bases, with 14 bases of the junction left unmatched. This CDR3 is CASSTGRAGEREQYF. The CDR3 region has the DNA TGTGCCAGCAGTACTGGCAGGGCGGGAGAAAGAGAGCAGTACTTC.

The gene calls are TRBV2 and TRBJ1-1, with D uncertain. The CDR3 is 15 amino acids. Germline V gene data show CDR1 as SNHLY and CDR2 as FYNNEI. V lost 6 bases to trimming and J lost 6 bases, with 20 bases between them. The CDR3 bases are TGTGCCAGCAGCCCTAGCCGGGGTATAAAGGCTGAAGCTTTCTTT. Amino acid sequence: CASSPSRGIKAEAFF. Complete variable domain (other parts from reference TRBV2 and TRBJ1-1): EPEVTQTPSHQVTQMGQEVILRCVPISNHLYFYWYRQILGQKVEFLVSFYNNEISEKSEIFDDQFSVERPDGSNFTLKIRSTKLEDSAMYFCASSPSRGIKAEAFFGQGTRLTVV.

In its sample, this clone was seen once. J is TRBJ2-7 and V is TRBV7-7, with 9 bases matching TRBD1. Germline-derived CDR1 and CDR2 are SSHAT and FNYEAQ (reference sequence). V lost 5 bases and J lost 5; bases outside the gene matches: 10. CDR3 length: 15 residues. For the CDR3, the DNA is TGTGCCAGCAGCCTAGGACAGGGGAGCTTCGACGAGCAGTACTTC. It is translated as CASSLGQGSFDEQYF.

This chain links TRBV14 with TRBJ2-1; 8 bases map to TRBD2. The germline CDR1 and CDR2 sequences are SGHDN and FVKESK. CDR3 size: 13 residues. Trimming removed 6 bases from V and 5 bases from J; junction bases left unmatched: 3. CDR3 in amino acids: CASRSGGNNEQFF. The CDR3 region has the DNA TGTGCCAGCAGGTCGGGAGGGAACAATGAGCAGTTCTTC.